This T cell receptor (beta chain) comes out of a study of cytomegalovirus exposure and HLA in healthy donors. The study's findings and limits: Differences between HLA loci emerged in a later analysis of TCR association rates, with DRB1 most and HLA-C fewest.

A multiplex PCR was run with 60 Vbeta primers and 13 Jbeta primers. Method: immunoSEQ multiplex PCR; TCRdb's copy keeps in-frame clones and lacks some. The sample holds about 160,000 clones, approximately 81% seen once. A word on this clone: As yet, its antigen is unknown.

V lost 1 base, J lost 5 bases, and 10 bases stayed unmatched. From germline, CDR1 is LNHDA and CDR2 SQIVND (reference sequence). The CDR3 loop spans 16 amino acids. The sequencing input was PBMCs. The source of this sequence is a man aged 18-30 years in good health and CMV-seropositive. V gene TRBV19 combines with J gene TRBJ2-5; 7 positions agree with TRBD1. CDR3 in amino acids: CASSIGDSPRGETQYF. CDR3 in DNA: TGTGCCAGTAGTATAGGGGACAGTCCCCGGGGTGAGACCCAGTACTTC.